Listed here is a single TCR beta chain. As yet, its antigen is unknown. These data belong to a study of identifying expanded T cells in peripheral blood. Study-level points and caveats: Across healthy donors, higher total template counts meant significantly greater roughly 2-week count variance.

Trimming left V 3 bases short and J 1 base short, with 4 bases between. CDR3 length equals 13 residues. Germline CDR1 is SGDLS and CDR2 is YYNGEE. Sequencing used immunoSEQ multiplex PCR; TCRdb keeps in-frame clones, though not all of them. In the table there are some 65,000 clones, approximately 83% of which are singletons. Sequenced: blood. This clonotype was obtained from a person aged 18 to 70 in good health. The J gene is TRBJ2-2, the V gene TRBV9, with unresolved D. The CDR3 DNA reads as TGTGCCAGCAGCGGACAGAACACCGGGGAGCTGTTTTTT. It specifies CASSGQNTGELFF.